This TCR beta chain was retrieved from a study of blood T cells in healthy people across ages. CDR3 length: 15 amino acids. Trimming cost V 1 base and J 1 base, with 10 bases left between them. Per germline, CDR1 SGHTA and CDR2 FQGTGA. Using a J-beta primer mix together with a sample-barcoded 5' primer, a second PCR was run for roughly 6 to 11 cycles. A single record per CDR3 protein comes from TCRdb applying MiXCR to the 5' RACE reads. The sample consists of approximately 1,700,000 distinct CDR3 sequences, about two fifths of them appearing once. Study-wide findings and caveats: With age, beta diversity per million T cells declined roughly linearly, significantly by around 43.

Healthy Caucasian individuals from Russia aged about 6 to 100 were enrolled as donors. Every donor contributed roughly 10 milliliters of peripheral blood by blood draw. As concerns this clonotype: Its target is not known.

Sequenced sample: blood. The TCR sequence derives from a human donor in good health. The chain uses TRBV7-3 and TRBJ1-1; D uncertain. The CDR3 reads CASSLMWAGNTEAFF. CDR3 DNA sequence: TGTGCCAGCAGCTTAATGTGGGCGGGGAACACTGAAGCTTTCTTT.